These T cell receptor beta chains were read from a single sample in a study of blood T cell repertoires in COVID-19. Profiled with immunoSEQ multiplex PCR; TCRdb holds only in-frame clones, not every one. The table shows about 44,000 clones, with nearly 90% occurring only once. Sample: peripheral blood. The receptors were sampled from a man between 70 and 80 years old with active COVID-19. Both conserved end residues are part of each CDR3. A D gene is named only where the DNA matches it firmly. Clone size is shown for a subset of rows, as once, few, many or a class of expanded clone.

TRBD2	TRBV14	few	TRBJ2-3	TGTGCCAGCAGCCAAAAAGGCGGGGGGCCCAGCACAGATACGCAGTATTTT	CASSQKGGGPSTDTQYF
.	TRBV6-5	.	TRBJ1-6	TGTGCCAGCAGTTCGGACGGGGGGAATTCACCCCTCCACTTT	CASSSDGGNSPLHF
TRBD2	TRBV6-2/TRBV6-3	.	TRBJ2-3	TGTGCCAGCAGTTGGGACCAAGCGGGGGGCCCCACAGATACGCAGTATTTT	CASSWDQAGGPTDTQYF
.	TRBV10-1	.	TRBJ1-1	TGCGCCAGCAGTGAGTCGCGGGGGCCCATTGCTGAAGCTTTCTTT	CASSESRGPIAEAFF
TRBD2	TRBV5-1	.	TRBJ2-1	TGCGCCAGCAGCTTGGATCTGCGGGGGGGTTACAATGAGCAGTTCTTC	CASSLDLRGGYNEQFF
TRBD1	TRBV2	once	TRBJ1-4	TGTGCCAGCTATCGACAGGGAGAAGAAAAACTGTTTTTT	CASYRQGEEKLFF
TRBD1	TRBV11-3	.	TRBJ2-3	TGTGCCAGCAGCTTAAGACAGGGGGCCAGCACAGATACGCAGTATTTT	CASSLRQGASTDTQYF
.	TRBV3-1/TRBV3-2	.	TRBJ1-5	TGTGCCAGCAGCGAACAGGGTGGCAATCAGCCCCAGCATTTT	CASSEQGGNQPQHF
.	TRBV5-6	.	TRBJ1-5	TGTGCCAGCAGCTTGTGGGGGCTGAGCAATCAGCCCCAGCATTTT	CASSLWGLSNQPQHF
.	TRBV5-6	.	TRBJ2-7	TGTGCCAGCAGCTTGGAGCGACGGGGCGAGCAGTACTTC	CASSLERRGEQYF
TRBD1	TRBV10-3	.	TRBJ1-1	TGTGCCATCAGGTCACAGGGGGAGGGCACTGAAGCTTTCTTT	CAIRSQGEGTEAFF
.	TRBV10-1	.	TRBJ1-1	TGCGCCAGCTATCCCGCTGGAGAGGACACTGAAGCTTTCTTT	CASYPAGEDTEAFF
TRBD1	TRBV2	.	TRBJ1-2	TGTGCCAGCAGGGCCGGGACAGGGGCCGTTGGCTACACCTTC	CASRAGTGAVGYTF
TRBD1	TRBV28	.	TRBJ1-5	TGTGCCAGCAGTTTAGGGGGGACAGGGAGAGTGAATCAGCCCCAGCATTTT	CASSLGGTGRVNQPQHF
.	TRBV5-1	.	TRBJ1-1	TGCGCCAGCAGCTCCCAAGGGGTACTCACTGAAGCTTTCTTT	CASSSQGVLTEAFF
TRBD2	TRBV2	.	TRBJ2-1	TGTGCCAGCAGTGAAACGACTAGCGGGGGCCTGCATGAGCAGTTCTTC	CASSETTSGGLHEQFF
TRBD1	TRBV3-1/TRBV3-2	.	TRBJ2-5	TGTGCCAGCAGCCAGAGGGGGCGTCGGATGTTGACCCAGTACTTC	CASSQRGRRMLTQYF
.	TRBV5-6	.	TRBJ1-1	TGTGCCAGCAAGTTAACGGGACTCCAGAACACTGAAGCTTTCTTT	CASKLTGLQNTEAFF
.	TRBV4-3	.	TRBJ2-3	TGCGCCAGCAGCCAATTGCCCCGCGGACAGCGCCCAGATACGCAGTATTTT	CASSQLPRGQRPDTQYF
.	TRBV19	.	TRBJ2-2	TGTGCCAGTAAATTCGCCGGGGAGCTGTTTTTT	CASKFAGELFF
.	TRBV24-1	.	TRBJ1-5	TGTGCCACCCCAATCCGTGGAGGGATGAGCAATCAGCCCCAGCATTTT	CATPIRGGMSNQPQHF
TRBD1	TRBV29-1	.	TRBJ2-5	TGCAGCGCCTATCCCTTGGACAGGGCACAAGAGACCCAGTACTTC	CSAYPLDRAQETQYF
TRBD1	TRBV5-8	.	TRBJ2-2	TGTGCCAGCAGCTTTGTCACTGGGACAGAAAGCACCGGGGAGCTGTTTTTT	CASSFVTGTESTGELFF
.	TRBV20-1	.	TRBJ2-5	TGCAGTGTAAGCGAGGAAGAGACCCAGTACTTC	CSVSEEETQYF
TRBD1	TRBV5-1	.	TRBJ2-3	TGCGCCAGCAGCTTGGCCGGGACAGGCACAGATACGCAGTATTTT	CASSLAGTGTDTQYF
TRBD1	TRBV6-5	medium-sized	TRBJ1-2	TGTGCCAGCAGTTACGCAGGGGGCTCAGACTATGGCTACACCTTC	CASSYAGGSDYGYTF
TRBD1	TRBV5-1	few	TRBJ1-1	TGCGCCAGCAGCACCGGACAGGGGGCTGAAGCTTTCTTT	CASSTGQGAEAFF